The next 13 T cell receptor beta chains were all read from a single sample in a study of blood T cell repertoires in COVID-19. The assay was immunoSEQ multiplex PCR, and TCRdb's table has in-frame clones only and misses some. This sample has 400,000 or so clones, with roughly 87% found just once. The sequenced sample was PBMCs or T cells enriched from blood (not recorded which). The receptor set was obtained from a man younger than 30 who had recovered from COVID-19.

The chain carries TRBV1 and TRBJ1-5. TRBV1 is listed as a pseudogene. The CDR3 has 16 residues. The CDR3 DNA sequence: TGCACCAGTAGTGGGGGGTATCACCGTAGCAATCAGCCCCAGCATTTT. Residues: CTSSGGYHRSNQPQHF.

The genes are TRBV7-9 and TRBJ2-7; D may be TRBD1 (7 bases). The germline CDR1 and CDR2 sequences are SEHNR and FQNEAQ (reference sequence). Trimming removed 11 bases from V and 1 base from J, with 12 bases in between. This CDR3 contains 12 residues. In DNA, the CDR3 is TGTGCCGCACAGGGGACTTCCTACGAGCAGTACTTC. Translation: CAAQGTSYEQYF. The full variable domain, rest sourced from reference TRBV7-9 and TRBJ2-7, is DTGVSQNPRHKITKRGQNVTFRCDPISEHNRLYWYRQTLGQGPEFLTYFQNEAQLEKSRLLSDRFSAERPKGSFSTLEIQRTEQGDSAMYLCAAQGTSYEQYFGPGTRLTVT.

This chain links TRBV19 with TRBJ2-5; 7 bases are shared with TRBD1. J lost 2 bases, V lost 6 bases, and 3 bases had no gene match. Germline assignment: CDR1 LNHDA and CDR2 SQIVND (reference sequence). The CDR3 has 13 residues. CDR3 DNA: TGTGCCAGTAGGCGGACAGGACAAGAGACCCAGTACTTC. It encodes CASRRTGQETQYF.

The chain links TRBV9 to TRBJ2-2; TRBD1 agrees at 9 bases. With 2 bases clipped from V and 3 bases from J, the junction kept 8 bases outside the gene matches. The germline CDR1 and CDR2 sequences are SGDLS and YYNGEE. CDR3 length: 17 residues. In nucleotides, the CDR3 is TGTGCCAGCAGCGTCACAGCCGGGACAGGGCACACCGGGGAGCTGTTTTTT. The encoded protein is CASSVTAGTGHTGELFF. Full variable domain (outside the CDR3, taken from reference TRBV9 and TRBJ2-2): DSGVTQTPKHLITATGQRVTLRCSPRSGDLSVYWYQQSLDQGLQFLIQYYNGEERAKGNILERFSAQQFPDLHSELNLSSLELGDSALYFCASSVTAGTGHTGELFFGEGSRLTVL.

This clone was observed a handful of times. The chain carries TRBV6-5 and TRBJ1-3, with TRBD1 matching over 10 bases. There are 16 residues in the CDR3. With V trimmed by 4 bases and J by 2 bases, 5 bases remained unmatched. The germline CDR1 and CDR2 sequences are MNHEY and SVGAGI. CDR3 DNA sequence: TGTGCCAGCAGTTCACTCGGGACAGGGGCTGGAAACACCATATATTTT. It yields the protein CASSSLGTGAGNTIYF.

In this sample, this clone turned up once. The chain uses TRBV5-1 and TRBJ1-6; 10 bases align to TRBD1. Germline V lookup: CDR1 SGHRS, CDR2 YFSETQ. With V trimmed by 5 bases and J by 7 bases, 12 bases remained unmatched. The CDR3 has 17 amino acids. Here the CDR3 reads CASSPEGQGRLNSPLHF. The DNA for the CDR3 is TGCGCCAGCAGTCCCGAGGGACAGGGGCGCCTCAATTCACCCCTCCACTTT.

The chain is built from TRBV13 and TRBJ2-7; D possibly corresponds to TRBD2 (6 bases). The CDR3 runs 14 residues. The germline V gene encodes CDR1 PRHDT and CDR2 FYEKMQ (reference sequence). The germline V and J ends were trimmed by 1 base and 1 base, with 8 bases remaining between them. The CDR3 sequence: CASSLVSGSYEQYF. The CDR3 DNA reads TGTGCCAGCAGCTTAGTTAGCGGATCCTACGAGCAGTACTTC.

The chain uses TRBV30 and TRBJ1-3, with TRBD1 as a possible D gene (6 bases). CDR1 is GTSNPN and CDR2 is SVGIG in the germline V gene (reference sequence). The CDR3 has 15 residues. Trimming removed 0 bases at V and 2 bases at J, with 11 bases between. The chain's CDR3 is CAWSVLGQPGNTIYF. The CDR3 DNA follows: TGTGCCTGGAGTGTACTGGGACAACCTGGAAACACCATATATTTT. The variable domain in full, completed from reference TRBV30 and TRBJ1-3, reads SQTIHQWPATLVQPVGSPLSLECTVEGTSNPNLYWYRQAAGRGLQLLFYSVGIGQISSEVPQNLSASRPQDRQFILSSKKLLLSDSGFYLCAWSVLGQPGNTIYFGEGSWLTVV.

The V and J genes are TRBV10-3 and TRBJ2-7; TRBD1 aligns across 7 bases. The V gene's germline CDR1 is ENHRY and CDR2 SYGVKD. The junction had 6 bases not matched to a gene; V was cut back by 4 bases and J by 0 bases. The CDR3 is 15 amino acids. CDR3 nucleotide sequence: TGTGCCATCAGTGGGGCGACAGGGAACTCCTACGAGCAGTACTTC. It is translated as CAISGATGNSYEQYF.

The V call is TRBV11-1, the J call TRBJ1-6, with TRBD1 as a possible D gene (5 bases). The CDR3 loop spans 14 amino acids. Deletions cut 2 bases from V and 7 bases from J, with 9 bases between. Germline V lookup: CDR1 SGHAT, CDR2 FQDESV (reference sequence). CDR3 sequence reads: CASSLLQVNSPLHF. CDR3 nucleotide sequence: TGTGCCAGCAGCTTACTACAGGTGAATTCACCCCTCCACTTT.

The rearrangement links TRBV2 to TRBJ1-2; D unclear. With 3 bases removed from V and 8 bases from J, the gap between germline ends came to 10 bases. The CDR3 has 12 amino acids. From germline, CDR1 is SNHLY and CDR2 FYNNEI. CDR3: CASSDTGRGYTF. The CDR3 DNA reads TGTGCCAGCAGTGACACGGGTCGCGGCTACACCTTC.

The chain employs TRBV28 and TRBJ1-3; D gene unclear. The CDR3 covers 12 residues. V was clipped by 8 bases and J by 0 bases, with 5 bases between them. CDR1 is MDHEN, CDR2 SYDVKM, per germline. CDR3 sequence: CASLRSGNTIYF. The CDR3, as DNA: TGTGCCAGCCTACGCTCTGGAAACACCATATATTTT.

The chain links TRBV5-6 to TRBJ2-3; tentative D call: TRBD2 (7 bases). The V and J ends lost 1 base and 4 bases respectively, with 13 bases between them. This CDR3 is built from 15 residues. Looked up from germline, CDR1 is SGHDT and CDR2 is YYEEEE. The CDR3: CASSLLRGGADTQYF. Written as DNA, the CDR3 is TGTGCCAGCAGCTTGCTGAGGGGGGGAGCAGATACGCAGTATTTT.